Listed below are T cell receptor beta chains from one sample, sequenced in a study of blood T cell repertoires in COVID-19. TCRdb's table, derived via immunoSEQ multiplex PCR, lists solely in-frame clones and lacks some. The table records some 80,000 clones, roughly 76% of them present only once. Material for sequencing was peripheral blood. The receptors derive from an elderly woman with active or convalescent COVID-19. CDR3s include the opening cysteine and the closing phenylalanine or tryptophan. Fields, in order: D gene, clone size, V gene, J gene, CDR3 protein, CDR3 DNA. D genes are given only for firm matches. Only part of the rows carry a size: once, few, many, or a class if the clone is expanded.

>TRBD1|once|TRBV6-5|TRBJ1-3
CASSYDRAGNTIYF
TGTGCCAGCAGTTACGACAGGGCTGGAAACACCATATATTTT
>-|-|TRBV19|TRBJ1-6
CASSLDGRGDSPLHF
TGTGCCAGTAGTCTAGACGGCAGGGGCGACTCACCCCTCCACTTT
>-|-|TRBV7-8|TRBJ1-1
CASSIPRGGEAFF
TGTGCCAGCAGCATACCTAGGGGTGGTGAAGCTTTCTTT
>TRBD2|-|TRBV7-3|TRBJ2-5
CASSLGGGASETQYF
TGTGCCAGCAGCCTCGGCGGGGGGGCATCAGAGACCCAGTACTTC
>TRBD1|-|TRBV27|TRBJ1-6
CASRLQGAVSPLHF
TGTGCCAGCAGGTTACAGGGGGCCGTTTCACCCCTCCACTTT
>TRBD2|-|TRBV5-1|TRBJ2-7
CASSSGLAGPYEQYF
TGCGCCAGCAGCTCGGGACTAGCGGGCCCCTACGAGCAGTACTTC
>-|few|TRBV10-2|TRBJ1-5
CASSRTGTGNQPQHF
TGCGCCAGCAGTCGTACAGGAACGGGCAATCAGCCCCAGCATTTT
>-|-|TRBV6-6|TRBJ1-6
CASSRTLIQGSSYNSPLHF
TGTGCCAGCAGTCGAACCCTGATCCAGGGCAGCTCCTATAATTCACCCCTCCACTTT
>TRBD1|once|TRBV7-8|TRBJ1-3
CASSLHMAGGGNTIYF
TGTGCCAGCAGCTTACACATGGCAGGGGGAGGAAACACCATATATTTT
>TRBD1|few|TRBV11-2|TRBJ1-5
CASSFGTGGPPFQPQHF
TGTGCCAGCAGCTTCGGGACAGGGGGCCCCCCTTTTCAGCCCCAGCATTTT
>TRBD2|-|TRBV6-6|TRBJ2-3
CASRWTSADTQYF
TGTGCCAGCAGATGGACTAGCGCAGATACGCAGTATTTT
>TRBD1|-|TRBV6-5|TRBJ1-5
CASKWWTGGQPQHF
TGTGCCAGCAAGTGGTGGACAGGGGGTCAGCCCCAGCATTTT
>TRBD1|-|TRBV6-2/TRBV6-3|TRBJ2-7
CASSTPGQKPYEQYF
TGTGCCAGCAGTACGCCGGGACAGAAACCCTACGAGCAGTACTTC
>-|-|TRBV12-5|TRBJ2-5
CASGPIQETQYF
TGTGCTAGTGGTCCTATTCAAGAGACCCAGTACTTC
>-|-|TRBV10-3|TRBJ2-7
CATAQGRNYEQYF
TGTGCCACAGCACAGGGACGGAACTACGAGCAGTACTTC
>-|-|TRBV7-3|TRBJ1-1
CASSLGHGNTEAFF
TGTGCCAGCAGCTTAGGGCATGGGAACACTGAAGCTTTCTTT
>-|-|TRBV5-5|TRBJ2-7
CASSLGGWQLYEQYF
TGTGCCAGCAGCCTGGGGGGCTGGCAGCTCTACGAGCAGTACTTC
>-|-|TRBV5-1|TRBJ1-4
CASSVSPGDEKLFF
TGCGCCAGCAGTGTATCTCCAGGGGACGAAAAACTGTTTTTT
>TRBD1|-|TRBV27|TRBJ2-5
CASGRDRVPQETQYF
TGTGCCAGCGGCAGGGACAGGGTACCCCAAGAGACCCAGTACTTC
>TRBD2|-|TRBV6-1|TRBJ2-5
CASSEGSGGLTTQYF
TGTGCCAGCAGTGAAGGTAGCGGGGGGTTGACGACCCAGTACTTC
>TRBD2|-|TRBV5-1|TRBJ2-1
CASSPGLRGNEQFF
TGCGCCAGCAGCCCGGGACTACGGGGAAATGAGCAGTTCTTC
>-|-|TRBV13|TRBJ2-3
CASSLFEGSRDTQYF
TGTGCCAGCAGCTTATTCGAGGGCAGCCGAGATACGCAGTATTTT
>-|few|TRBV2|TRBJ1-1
CASSANRDTEAFF
TGTGCCAGCAGTGCCAACCGGGACACTGAAGCTTTCTTT
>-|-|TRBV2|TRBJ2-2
CASSGVLNTGELFF
TGTGCCAGCAGTGGCGTCCTGAACACCGGGGAGCTGTTTTTT
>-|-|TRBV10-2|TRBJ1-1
CARGSIPGTLESSAEAFF
TGCGCCAGAGGATCAATACCGGGGACTTTGGAGTCCTCGGCTGAAGCTTTCTTT
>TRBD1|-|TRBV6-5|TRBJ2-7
CASSYAGTALYEQYF
TGTGCCAGCAGTTACGCCGGGACAGCCCTCTACGAGCAGTACTTC
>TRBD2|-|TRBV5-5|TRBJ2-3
CASSLRGGLTDTQYF
TGTGCCAGCAGCTTACGGGGGGGCCTCACAGATACGCAGTATTTT
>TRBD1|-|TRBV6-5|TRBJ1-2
CATAGQGGFGYTF
TGTGCCACGGCAGGACAGGGCGGTTTTGGCTACACCTTC
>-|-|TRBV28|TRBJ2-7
CASLARGGSYEQYF
TGTGCCAGCCTAGCAAGGGGGGGCTCCTACGAGCAGTACTTC
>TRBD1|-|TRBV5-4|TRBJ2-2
CASSLGDRVRSGELFF
TGTGCCAGCAGCTTGGGAGACAGGGTTAGGTCCGGGGAGCTGTTTTTT
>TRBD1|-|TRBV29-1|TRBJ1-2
CSVEAGTGYGYTF
TGCAGCGTTGAAGCGGGGACAGGGTACGGCTACACCTTC
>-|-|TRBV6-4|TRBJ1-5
CASSKEAGYQPQHF
TGTGCCAGCAGTAAGGAAGCGGGTTATCAGCCCCAGCATTTT
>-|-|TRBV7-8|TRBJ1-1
CASSLMGAEAFF
TGTGCCAGCAGCTTGATGGGGGCCGAAGCTTTCTTT
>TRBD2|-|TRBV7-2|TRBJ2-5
CASSLHAGGEETQYF
TGTGCCAGCAGCTTACACGCGGGGGGAGAAGAGACCCAGTACTTC
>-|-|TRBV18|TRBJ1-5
CASSPSGKGHQPQHF
TGTGCCAGCTCACCGTCCGGGAAAGGACATCAGCCCCAGCATTTT
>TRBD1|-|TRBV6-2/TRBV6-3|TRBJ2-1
CASSYWQGARNEQFF
TGTGCCAGCAGTTACTGGCAGGGGGCGCGAAATGAGCAGTTCTTC
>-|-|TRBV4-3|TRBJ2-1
CASSQDSYNEQFF
TGCGCCAGCAGCCAAGATAGCTACAATGAGCAGTTCTTC
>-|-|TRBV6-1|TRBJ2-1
CASSETTGRRFF
TGTGCCAGCAGTGAAACGACAGGACGGAGGTTCTTC
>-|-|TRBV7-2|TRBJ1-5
CASSLPPRQPQHF
TGTGCCAGCAGCTTACCCCCTAGGCAGCCCCAGCATTTT
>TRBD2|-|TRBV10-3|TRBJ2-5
CAISESTSGGQETQYF
TGTGCCATCAGCGAGTCGACTAGCGGGGGGCAAGAGACCCAGTACTTC
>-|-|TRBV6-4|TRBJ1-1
CASSSTGNTEAFF
TGTGCCAGCAGCAGCACAGGGAACACTGAAGCTTTCTTT
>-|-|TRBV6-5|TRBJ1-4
CASSYSYGKLFF
TGTGCCAGCAGTTACTCCTATGGAAAACTGTTTTTT
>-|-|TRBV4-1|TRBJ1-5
CASSEDRQAQGNQPQHF
TGCGCCAGCAGCGAGGACAGACAGGCCCAGGGCAATCAGCCCCAGCATTTT
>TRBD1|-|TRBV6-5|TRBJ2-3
CATGTGPPDTQYF
TGTGCCACCGGGACAGGCCCTCCAGATACGCAGTATTTT
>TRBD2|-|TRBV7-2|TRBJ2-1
CASSLGVGLAGANEQFF
TGTGCCAGCAGCTTAGGTGTGGGACTAGCGGGGGCTAATGAGCAGTTCTTC
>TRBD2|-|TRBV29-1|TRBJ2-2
CSVGSRGGDTGELFF
TGCAGCGTTGGGTCTCGCGGGGGGGACACCGGGGAGCTGTTTTTT
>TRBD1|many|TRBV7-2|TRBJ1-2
CASSLGQAAFYGYTF
TGTGCCAGCAGCCTCGGACAGGCGGCATTCTATGGCTACACCTTC
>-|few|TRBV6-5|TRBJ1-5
CASSYSSNQPQHF
TGTGCCAGCAGTTACAGCAGCAATCAGCCCCAGCATTTT
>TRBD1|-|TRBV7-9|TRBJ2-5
CASSLDWTGRETQYF
TGTGCCAGCAGCTTAGACTGGACAGGGAGAGAGACCCAGTACTTC
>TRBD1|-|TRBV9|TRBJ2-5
CASSVTGGGETQYF
TGTGCCAGCAGCGTGACAGGGGGCGGTGAGACCCAGTACTTC
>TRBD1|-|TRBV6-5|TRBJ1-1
CASKDRESTEAFF
TGTGCCAGCAAGGACAGGGAATCCACTGAAGCTTTCTTT
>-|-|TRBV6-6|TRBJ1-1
CASSSRGQDTEAFF
TGTGCCAGCAGTTCAAGAGGGCAGGACACTGAAGCTTTCTTT
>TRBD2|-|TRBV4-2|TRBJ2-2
CASSQGDSGGPNTGELFF
TGTGCCAGCAGCCAAGGAGATAGCGGGGGCCCTAACACCGGGGAGCTGTTTTTT
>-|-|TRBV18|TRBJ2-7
CASSLRQVYEQYF
TGTGCCAGCTCACTTCGACAGGTCTACGAGCAGTACTTC
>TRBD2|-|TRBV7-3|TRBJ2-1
CASSAQTSGGVEQFF
TGTGCCAGCAGCGCCCAGACTAGCGGGGGGGTCGAGCAGTTCTTC
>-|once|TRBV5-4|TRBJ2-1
CASSFHRSEQFF
TGTGCCAGCAGCTTTCATAGATCTGAGCAGTTCTTC